This T cell receptor beta chain was obtained from a study of shared clonotypes between healthy human individuals. Germline values: CDR1 LNHDA, CDR2 SQIVND (reference sequence). Between the trimmed V and J ends, which lost 5 bases and 7 bases, there was a span of 15 bases. The CDR3 sequence is 15 residues long. The assay was immunoSEQ multiplex PCR, and TCRdb's table has in-frame clones only and misses some. The sample yields about 1 million clones, more than 65% seen once. This clonotype originated in a man aged 18 to 29 in good health. Sequencing was performed on memory CD4+ T cells sorted from blood. Subset specified: CD45RA-negative fraction. The rearrangement uses TRBV19 and TRBJ1-6, with D possibly being TRBD1 (6 bases). The chain's CDR3 is CASSAEGGVNSPLHF. For the CDR3, the DNA is TGTGCCAGTAGTGCCGAAGGGGGGGTGAATTCACCCCTCCACTTT.